The following is a T cell receptor beta chain sequence with its context. The antigen remains unidentified. The entry originates in a study of tumor-infiltrating lymphocytes in glioblastoma multiforme. From germline, CDR1 is DFQATT and CDR2 SNEGSKA (reference sequence). This CDR3 is built from 12 residues. Unmatched junction bases numbered 6, after V lost 7 bases and J lost 4 bases. Study conclusions and caveats: Functional subtype sorting of these T cells was not performed. Unequal TCR RNA per T cell might skew measured clone sizes.

Multiple V-beta primers and a C-beta primer amplified TCRB from RNA. Input was approximately 0.5 ug total RNA, reverse-transcribed with a C-beta primer. TCRdb processed the multiplex PCR reads anew with MiXCR; each CDR3 protein has one entry. The repertoire holds 12,000 to 15,000 distinct CDR3 sequences, with 73% as singletons. The TCR was taken from a male donor with glioblastoma. The rearrangement uses TRBV20-1 and TRBJ1-1; 7 bases map to TRBD1. The sequenced material came from brain tumor tissue. The CDR3: CSVRDSVTEAFF. For the CDR3, the DNA is TGCAGTGTTAGGGACAGTGTCACTGAAGCTTTCTTT.